These T cell receptor beta chains were read from a single sample in a study of blood T cell repertoires in COVID-19. The repertoire was sequenced with immunoSEQ multiplex PCR; TCRdb's copy has only in-frame clones and lacks some. The table records about 54,000 clones, about four fifths of them present only once. Sequencing was carried out using peripheral blood. The source of these receptors is a human donor in a cohort sampled during active or convalescent COVID-19. Each CDR3 is given with its conserved first and last residue. A D gene is named only where the DNA matches it firmly. Where a row states a size, it is once, few, many or the class of an expanded clone; other rows omit it.

V: TRBV6-5
J: TRBJ2-5
D: TRBD1
size: NA
DNA: TGTGCCAGCAGTTACGTCCAGGGGGCGTGGGAGACCCAGTACTTC
CDR3: CASSYVQGAWETQYF

V: TRBV25-1
J: TRBJ2-5
D: TRBD2
size: NA
DNA: TGTGCCAGCAGTGCCCCGCCCGGGACTAGAGGCCAAGAGACCCAGTACTTC
CDR3: CASSAPPGTRGQETQYF

V: TRBV6-5
J: TRBJ1-1
D: TRBD1
size: NA
DNA: TGTGCCAGCAGTTACTCCCCAGGACAGGGGAACACTGAAGCTTTCTTT
CDR3: CASSYSPGQGNTEAFF

V: TRBV20-1
J: TRBJ2-3
D: TRBD2
size: NA
DNA: TGCAGTGCTAGTGCTAGCGGGGGGGACACAGATACGCAGTATTTT
CDR3: CSASASGGDTDTQYF

V: TRBV7-3
J: TRBJ1-2
D: NA
size: NA
DNA: TGTGCCAATAATGTTAGAGGGCCTGGCGTTTATGGCTACACCTTC
CDR3: CANNVRGPGVYGYTF

V: TRBV19
J: TRBJ1-1
D: NA
size: NA
DNA: TGTGCCAGTTCCACCTGGGCGGGGACTGAAGCTTTCTTT
CDR3: CASSTWAGTEAFF

V: TRBV11-2
J: TRBJ2-3
D: NA
size: few
DNA: TGTGCCAGCAGCTATAGTGGCACAGATACGCAGTATTTT
CDR3: CASSYSGTDTQYF

V: TRBV7-2
J: TRBJ1-2
D: NA
size: NA
DNA: TGTGCCAGCAGCTTGGGGGAGGGCGCGGTTTATGGCTACACCTTC
CDR3: CASSLGEGAVYGYTF

V: TRBV4-3
J: TRBJ1-2
D: NA
size: NA
DNA: TGCGCCAGCAGCCAAGACAAAGGGGCGCGGTATGGCTACACCTTC
CDR3: CASSQDKGARYGYTF

V: TRBV5-8
J: TRBJ2-7
D: TRBD1
size: few
DNA: TGTGCCAGCAGCTTCCGAACGGGACAGGGAGGCGGCTACGAGCAGTACTTC
CDR3: CASSFRTGQGGGYEQYF

V: TRBV2
J: TRBJ1-1
D: NA
size: NA
DNA: TGTGCCAGCAGTGACAGAAACACTGAAGCTTTCTTT
CDR3: CASSDRNTEAFF

V: TRBV27
J: TRBJ1-4
D: NA
size: NA
DNA: TGTGCCAGCAGTTTAAGGGGTCCGGGCCTTAATGAAAAACTGTTTTTT
CDR3: CASSLRGPGLNEKLFF

V: TRBV6-5
J: TRBJ1-3
D: NA
size: NA
DNA: TGTGCCAGCACCACAGTGTTTGGAAACACCATATATTTT
CDR3: CASTTVFGNTIYF

V: TRBV18
J: TRBJ2-7
D: NA
size: NA
DNA: TGTGCCTCTGGGCAGGGGCTCTACGAGCAGTACTTC
CDR3: CASGQGLYEQYF

V: TRBV18
J: TRBJ1-1
D: TRBD1
size: NA
DNA: TGTGCCAGCTCACCCCAGACAGGGCGGAACACTGAAGCTTTCTTT
CDR3: CASSPQTGRNTEAFF

V: TRBV19
J: TRBJ1-5
D: TRBD1
size: NA
DNA: TGTGCCAGTAGTAGGGACAGTTATCAGCCCCAGCATTTT
CDR3: CASSRDSYQPQHF

V: TRBV18
J: TRBJ2-4
D: TRBD2
size: once
DNA: TGTGCCAGCTCACCACTAGCGGGCGGGGACATTCAGTACTTC
CDR3: CASSPLAGGDIQYF

V: TRBV20-1
J: TRBJ1-2
D: NA
size: NA
DNA: TGCAGTGCTAGTGCAGGGCCTGGGGATGGCTACACCTTC
CDR3: CSASAGPGDGYTF

V: TRBV6-1
J: TRBJ2-7
D: NA
size: NA
DNA: TGTGCCAGCAGTGAAGGAGGACAGAGAGAGTACGAGCAGTACTTC
CDR3: CASSEGGQREYEQYF

V: TRBV6-5
J: TRBJ2-3
D: TRBD2
size: NA
DNA: TGTGCCAGCAGTTACTCCCCTAGCGGGGCTTCTTATACGCAGTATTTT
CDR3: CASSYSPSGASYTQYF

V: TRBV2
J: TRBJ1-2
D: NA
size: NA
DNA: TGTGCCAGCAGTGAAAAGGGAAGGAGGGAGGGCTACACCTTC
CDR3: CASSEKGRREGYTF

V: TRBV4-1
J: TRBJ1-1
D: NA
size: NA
DNA: TGCGCCAGCAGCCATCCCCAGGGGTCTGAAGCTTTCTTT
CDR3: CASSHPQGSEAFF

V: TRBV10-3
J: TRBJ2-2
D: NA
size: NA
DNA: TGTGCCATCCGATCCAGTTCAGGGCTTCAGGGCACCGGGGAGCTGTTTTTT
CDR3: CAIRSSSGLQGTGELFF

V: TRBV11-2
J: TRBJ2-7
D: TRBD1
size: NA
DNA: TGTGCCAGCGGAAACAGGGGAGTTTACGAGCAGTACTTC
CDR3: CASGNRGVYEQYF

V: TRBV28
J: TRBJ1-5
D: NA
size: NA
DNA: TGTGCCAGCTCTCGGCGGGATCAGCCCCAGCATTTT
CDR3: CASSRRDQPQHF

V: TRBV3-1/TRBV3-2
J: TRBJ1-1
D: NA
size: NA
DNA: TGTGCCAGCAGCCAAGAGTTTAGAGTAGGGGTAGCTGAAGCTTTCTTT
CDR3: CASSQEFRVGVAEAFF

V: TRBV11-1
J: TRBJ1-1
D: TRBD1
size: NA
DNA: TGTGCCAGCAGCCTGGGACAGGTGAAGATGAACACTGAAGCTTTCTTT
CDR3: CASSLGQVKMNTEAFF

V: TRBV12-5
J: TRBJ1-5
D: TRBD1
size: NA
DNA: TGTGCTAGTGTCTACGCAGGGGGGCCCCAGCATTTT
CDR3: CASVYAGGPQHF

V: TRBV6-6
J: TRBJ1-3
D: NA
size: NA
DNA: TGTGCCAGCAGTTACCCCGGCTCTAGCTCTGGAAACACCATATATTTT
CDR3: CASSYPGSSSGNTIYF

V: TRBV27
J: TRBJ2-7
D: TRBD2
size: once
DNA: TGTGCCAGCAAGCTAGCGGGACTTAGCTCCTACGAGCAGTACTTC
CDR3: CASKLAGLSSYEQYF

V: TRBV19
J: TRBJ2-7
D: NA
size: NA
DNA: TGTGCCAGTAGTTCGTCCTACGAGCAGTACTTC
CDR3: CASSSSYEQYF

V: TRBV6-4
J: TRBJ2-2
D: NA
size: few
DNA: TGTGCCAGCTCCTTGACAGTGAGCACCGGGGAGCTGTTTTTT
CDR3: CASSLTVSTGELFF

V: TRBV25-1
J: TRBJ2-7
D: TRBD1
size: NA
DNA: TGTGCCAGCAGTGAATGGGGACAGGGGGCGCGCAACGAGCAGTACTTC
CDR3: CASSEWGQGARNEQYF

V: TRBV7-2
J: TRBJ2-4
D: TRBD1
size: NA
DNA: TGTGCCAGCAGCTCGCGACCGGGACAGGGGTCTAACATTCAGTACTTC
CDR3: CASSSRPGQGSNIQYF

V: TRBV14
J: TRBJ1-3
D: NA
size: NA
DNA: TGTGCCAGCAGCGCACGGTACGTCCCTGGAAACACCATATATTTT
CDR3: CASSARYVPGNTIYF

V: TRBV27
J: TRBJ2-2
D: NA
size: NA
DNA: TGTGCCAGCAGTTACCCGGCGGGATCGAACACCGGGGAGCTGTTTTTT
CDR3: CASSYPAGSNTGELFF

V: TRBV6-2/TRBV6-3
J: TRBJ1-5
D: NA
size: NA
DNA: TGTGCCAGCAGTTCCTCGGGCAGGGCCAATCAGCCCCAGCATTTT
CDR3: CASSSSGRANQPQHF